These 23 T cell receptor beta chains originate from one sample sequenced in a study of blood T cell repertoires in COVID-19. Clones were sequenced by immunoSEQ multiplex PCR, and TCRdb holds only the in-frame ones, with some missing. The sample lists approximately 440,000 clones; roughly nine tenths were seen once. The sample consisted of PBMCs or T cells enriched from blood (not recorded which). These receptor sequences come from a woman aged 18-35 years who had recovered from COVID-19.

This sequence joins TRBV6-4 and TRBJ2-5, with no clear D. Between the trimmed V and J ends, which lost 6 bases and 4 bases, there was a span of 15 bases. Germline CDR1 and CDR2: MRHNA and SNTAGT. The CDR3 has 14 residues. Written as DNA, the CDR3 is TGTGCCAGCAGGCTGAACAGAAACGGAGAGACCCAGTACTTC. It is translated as CASRLNRNGETQYF.

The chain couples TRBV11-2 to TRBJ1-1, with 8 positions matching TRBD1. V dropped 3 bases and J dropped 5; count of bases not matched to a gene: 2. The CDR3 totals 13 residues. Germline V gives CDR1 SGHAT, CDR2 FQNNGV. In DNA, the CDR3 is TGTGCCAGCAGCTTGACAGGGGTAACTGAAGCTTTCTTT. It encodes CASSLTGVTEAFF.

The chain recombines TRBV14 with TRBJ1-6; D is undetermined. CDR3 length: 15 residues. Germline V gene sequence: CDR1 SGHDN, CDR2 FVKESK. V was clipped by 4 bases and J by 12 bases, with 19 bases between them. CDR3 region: CASSPEGIGFEPLHF. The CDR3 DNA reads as TGTGCCAGCAGCCCCGAGGGAATCGGTTTCGAACCCCTCCACTTT. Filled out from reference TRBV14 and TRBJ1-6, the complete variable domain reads EAGVTQFPSHSVIEKGQTVTLRCDPISGHDNLYWYRRVMGKEIKFLLHFVKESKQDESGMPNNRFLAERTGGTYSTLKVQPAELEDSGVYFCASSPEGIGFEPLHFGNGTRLTVT.

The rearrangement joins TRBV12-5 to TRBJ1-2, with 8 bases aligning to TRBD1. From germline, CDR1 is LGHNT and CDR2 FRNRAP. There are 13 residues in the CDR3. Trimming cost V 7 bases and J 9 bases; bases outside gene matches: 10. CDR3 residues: CASVTTGVISYTF. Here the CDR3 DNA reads TGTGCTAGTGTTACGACAGGGGTAATTAGCTACACCTTC.

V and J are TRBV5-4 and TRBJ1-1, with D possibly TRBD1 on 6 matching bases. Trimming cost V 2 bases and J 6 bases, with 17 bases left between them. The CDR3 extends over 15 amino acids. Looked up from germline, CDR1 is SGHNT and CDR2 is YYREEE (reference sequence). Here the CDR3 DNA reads TGTGCCAGCAGCTTTGGGGGCCCCCGGATCTCTGAAGCTTTCTTT. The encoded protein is CASSFGGPRISEAFF.

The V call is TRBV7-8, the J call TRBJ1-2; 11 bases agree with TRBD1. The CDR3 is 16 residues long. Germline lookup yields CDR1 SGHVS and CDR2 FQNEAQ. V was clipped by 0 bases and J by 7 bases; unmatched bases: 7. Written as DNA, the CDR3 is TGTGCCAGCAGCTTAGCGCTGGACAGGGGGCTAGGTGGCTACACCTTC. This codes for CASSLALDRGLGGYTF.

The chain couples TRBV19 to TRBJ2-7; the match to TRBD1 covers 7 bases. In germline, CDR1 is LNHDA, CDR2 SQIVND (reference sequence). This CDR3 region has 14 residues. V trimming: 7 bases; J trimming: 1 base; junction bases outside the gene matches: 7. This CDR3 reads CASNPTGNSYEQYF. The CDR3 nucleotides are TGTGCCAGTAATCCGACAGGGAATTCCTACGAGCAGTACTTC. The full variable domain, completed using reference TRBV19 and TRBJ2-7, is DGGITQSPKYLFRKEGQNVTLSCEQNLNHDAMYWYRQDPGQGLRLIYYSQIVNDFQKGDIAEGYSVSREKKESFPLTVTSAQKNPTAFYLCASNPTGNSYEQYFGPGTRLTVT.

The CDR3 region is CASSLVATLSSYNEQFF. The CDR3 region has the DNA TGTGCCAGCAGCTTGGTGGCGACACTTAGCTCCTACAATGAGCAGTTCTTC. The chain carries TRBV5-6 and TRBJ2-1; D not resolved. The CDR3 is 17 residues long. Germline assignment: CDR1 SGHDT and CDR2 YYEEEE. Trimming cost V 0 bases and J 0 bases, with 13 bases left between them.

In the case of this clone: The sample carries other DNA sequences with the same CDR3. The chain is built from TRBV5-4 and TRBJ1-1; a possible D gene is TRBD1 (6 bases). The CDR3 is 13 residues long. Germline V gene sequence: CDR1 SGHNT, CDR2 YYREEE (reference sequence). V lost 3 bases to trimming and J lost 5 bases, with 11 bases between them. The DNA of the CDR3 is TGTGCCAGCAGCTCAGGGGAGGGTACTGAAGCTTTCTTT. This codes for CASSSGEGTEAFF.

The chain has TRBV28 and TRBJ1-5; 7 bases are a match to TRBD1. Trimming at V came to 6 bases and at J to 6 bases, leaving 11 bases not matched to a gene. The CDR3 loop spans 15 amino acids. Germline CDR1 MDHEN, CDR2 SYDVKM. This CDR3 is CASRGTEGVGQPQHF. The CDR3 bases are TGTGCCAGCAGGGGGACAGAGGGCGTGGGTCAGCCCCAGCATTTT. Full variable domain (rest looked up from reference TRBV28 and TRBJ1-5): DVKVTQSSRYLVKRTGEKVFLECVQDMDHENMFWYRQDPGLGLRLIYFSYDVKMKEKGDIPEGYSVSREKKERFSLILESASTNQTSMYLCASRGTEGVGQPQHFGDGTRLSIL.

The CDR3 bases are TGTGCCAGCAGTGAAAACAGGGGATTTCACACCTTC. Translation: CASSENRGFHTF. This sequence joins TRBV2 and TRBJ1-2, with 7 bases aligning to TRBD1. J gave up 12 bases and V 2 bases, and 6 bases lay outside the gene matches. The CDR3 has 12 amino acids. Looked up from germline, CDR1 is SNHLY and CDR2 is FYNNEI.

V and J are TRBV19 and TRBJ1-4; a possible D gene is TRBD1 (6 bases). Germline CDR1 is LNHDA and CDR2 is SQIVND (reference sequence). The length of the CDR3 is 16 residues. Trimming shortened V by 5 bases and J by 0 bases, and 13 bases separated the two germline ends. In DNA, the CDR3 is TGTGCCAGTAGTCTCGGACAGATTGCAACTAATGAAAAACTGTTTTTT. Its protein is CASSLGQIATNEKLFF.

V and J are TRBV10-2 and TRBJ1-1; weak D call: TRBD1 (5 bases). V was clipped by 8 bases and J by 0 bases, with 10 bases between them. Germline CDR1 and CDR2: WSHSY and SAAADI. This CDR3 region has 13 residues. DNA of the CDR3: TGCGCCAGCTCAAGACAGATGAACACTGAAGCTTTCTTT. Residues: CASSRQMNTEAFF.

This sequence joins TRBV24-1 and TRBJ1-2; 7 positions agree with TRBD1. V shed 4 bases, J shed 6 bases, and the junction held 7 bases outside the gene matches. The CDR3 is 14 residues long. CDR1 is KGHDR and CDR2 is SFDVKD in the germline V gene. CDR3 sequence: CATSEPDRVHGYTF. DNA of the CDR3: TGTGCCACCAGTGAGCCAGACAGGGTACATGGCTACACCTTC.

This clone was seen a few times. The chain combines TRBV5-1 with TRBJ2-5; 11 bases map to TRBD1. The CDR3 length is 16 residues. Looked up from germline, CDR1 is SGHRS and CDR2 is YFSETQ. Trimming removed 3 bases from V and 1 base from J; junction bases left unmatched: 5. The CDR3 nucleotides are TGCGCCAGCAGCTCGGGACAGGGGGATGGCCAAGAGACCCAGTACTTC. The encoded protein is CASSSGQGDGQETQYF.

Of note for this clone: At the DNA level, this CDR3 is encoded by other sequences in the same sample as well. CDR3 protein: CASSPEGGTEAFF. The CDR3 nucleotides are TGTGCCAGCTCACCCGAGGGCGGAACTGAAGCTTTCTTT. The genes are TRBV18 and TRBJ1-1; D gene unclear. Trimming cost V 3 bases and J 5 bases, with 10 bases left between them. This CDR3 contains 13 residues. CDR1 is KGHSH and CDR2 is LQKENI in the germline V gene.

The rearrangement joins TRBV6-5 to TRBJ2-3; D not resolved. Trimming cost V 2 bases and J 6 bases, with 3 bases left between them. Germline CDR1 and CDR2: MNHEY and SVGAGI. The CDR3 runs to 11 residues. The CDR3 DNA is TGTGCCAGCAGTTACCGGGATACGCAGTATTTT. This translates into CASSYRDTQYF.

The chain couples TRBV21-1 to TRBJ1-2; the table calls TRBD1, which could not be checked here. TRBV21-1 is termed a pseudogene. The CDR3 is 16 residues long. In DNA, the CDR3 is TGTGCCAGCAGTAACTTGACAGGGTCGTATGGCTATGGCTACACCTTC. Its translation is CASSNLTGSYGYGYTF.

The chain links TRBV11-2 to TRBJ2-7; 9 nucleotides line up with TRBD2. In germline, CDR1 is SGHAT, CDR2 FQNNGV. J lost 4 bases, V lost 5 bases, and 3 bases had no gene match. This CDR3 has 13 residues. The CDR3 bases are TGTGCCAGCAGCCCCGGACTAGCGTACGAGCAGTACTTC. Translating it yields CASSPGLAYEQYF.

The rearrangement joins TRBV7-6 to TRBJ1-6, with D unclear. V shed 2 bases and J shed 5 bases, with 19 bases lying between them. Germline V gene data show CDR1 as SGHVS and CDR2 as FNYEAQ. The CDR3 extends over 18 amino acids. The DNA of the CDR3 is TGTGCCAGCAGCTTAAACCCCTTCGAGGCACCTAATAATTCACCCCTCCACTTT. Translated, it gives CASSLNPFEAPNNSPLHF. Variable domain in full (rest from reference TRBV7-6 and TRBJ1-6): GAGVSQSPRYKVTKRGQDVALRCDPISGHVSLYWYRQALGQGPEFLTYFNYEAQQDKSGLPNDRFSAERPEGSISTLTIQRTEQRDSAMYRCASSLNPFEAPNNSPLHFGNGTRLTVT.

The CDR3 coding sequence is TGTGCCAGTAAGTCAGGGCCCAATCAGCCCCAGCATTTT. It translates to CASKSGPNQPQHF. The chain combines TRBV19 with TRBJ1-5; possible D gene TRBD1, 5 bases. CDR1 is LNHDA, CDR2 SQIVND, per germline (reference sequence). Trimming removed 7 bases from V and 3 bases from J, with 10 bases in between. The CDR3 loop spans 13 amino acids.

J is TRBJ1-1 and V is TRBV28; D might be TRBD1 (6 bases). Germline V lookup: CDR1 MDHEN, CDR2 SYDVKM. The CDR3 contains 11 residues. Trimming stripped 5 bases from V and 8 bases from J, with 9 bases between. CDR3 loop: CASSTGTEAFF. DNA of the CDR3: TGTGCCAGCAGTACAGGGACCGAAGCTTTCTTT.

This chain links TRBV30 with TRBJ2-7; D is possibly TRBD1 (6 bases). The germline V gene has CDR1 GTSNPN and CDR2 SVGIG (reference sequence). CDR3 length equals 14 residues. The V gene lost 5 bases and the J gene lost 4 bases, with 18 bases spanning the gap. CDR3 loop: CAWAPGTYNYEQYF. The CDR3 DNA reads TGTGCCTGGGCCCCTGGGACATACAATTACGAGCAGTACTTC. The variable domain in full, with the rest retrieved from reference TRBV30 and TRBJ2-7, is SQTIHQWPATLVQPVGSPLSLECTVEGTSNPNLYWYRQAAGRGLQLLFYSVGIGQISSEVPQNLSASRPQDRQFILSSKKLLLSDSGFYLCAWAPGTYNYEQYFGPGTRLTVT.